A single sample gave rise to the 28 T cell receptor beta chains below, sequenced in a study of cytotoxic CD8 clonotypes in ibrutinib-treated CLL. Clones were read by immunoSEQ multiplex PCR, and TCRdb kept only the in-frame ones, dropping some. There are some 200,000 clones in the sample; roughly 77% occur only once, and approximately 6% lies in the top ten. The sample in question was PBMCs, obtained after 12 months of ibrutinib treatment. These receptors came from a human donor with chronic lymphocytic leukemia.

The count of this clone is one. J is TRBJ1-4 and V is TRBV9; 7 nucleotides line up with TRBD1. There are 15 residues in the CDR3. The germline V gene has CDR1 SGDLS and CDR2 YYNGEE. The V gene end was trimmed by 1 base and the J gene end by 3 bases; junction bases not matched to a gene: 3. The CDR3 protein is CASSVSDRANEKLFF. The DNA for the CDR3 is TGTGCCAGCAGCGTAAGCGACAGGGCTAATGAAAAACTGTTTTTT.

V gene TRBV4-1 combines with J gene TRBJ2-6, with TRBD2 matching over 8 bases. V lost 0 bases, J lost 0 bases, and 4 bases stayed unmatched. This CDR3 is built from 18 residues. Germline CDR1 MGHRA, CDR2 YSYEKL. The CDR3 here is CASSQDPGGASGANVLTF. For the CDR3, the DNA is TGCGCCAGCAGCCAAGACCCGGGGGGGGCCTCTGGGGCCAACGTCCTGACTTTC.

The chain uses TRBV30 and TRBJ1-4; D gene uncertain. Germline CDR1 and CDR2: GTSNPN and SVGIG (reference sequence). There are 12 residues in the CDR3. Trimming stripped 3 bases from V and 8 bases from J, with 10 bases between. CDR3 DNA sequence: TGTGCCTGGAGGGTCCCACTCGAAAAACTGTTTTTT. Its translation is CAWRVPLEKLFF. Filled out from reference TRBV30 and TRBJ1-4, the complete variable domain reads SQTIHQWPATLVQPVGSPLSLECTVEGTSNPNLYWYRQAAGRGLQLLFYSVGIGQISSEVPQNLSASRPQDRQFILSSKKLLLSDSGFYLCAWRVPLEKLFFGSGTQLSVL.

The J gene is TRBJ1-5, the V gene TRBV28; 9 bases match TRBD1. CDR1 and CDR2 from the germline V gene are MDHEN and SYDVKM. J gave up 2 bases and V 6 bases, and 11 bases lay outside the gene matches. This CDR3 has 17 amino acids. In DNA form, the CDR3 reads TGTGCCAGCAGCAAGGGACAGGGCGATTTGCGCAATCAGCCCCAGCATTTT. Encoded protein: CASSKGQGDLRNQPQHF.

This clone showed up just a few times. V gene TRBV4-1 combines with J gene TRBJ2-6; the match to TRBD1 covers 7 bases. The CDR3 is made up of 15 amino acids. V was clipped by 6 bases and J by 1 base; unmatched bases: 3. The germline CDR1 and CDR2 sequences are MGHRA and YSYEKL. CDR3 nucleotides: TGCGCCAGCAGTCCAGGGGGATCTGGGGCCAACGTCCTGACTTTC. Its protein product is CASSPGGSGANVLTF.

V is TRBV6-5 and J is TRBJ1-1; TRBD1 might be the D (5 bases). The CDR3 contains 15 residues. V shed 2 bases and J shed 0 bases, with 10 bases lying between them. In germline, CDR1 is MNHEY, CDR2 SVGAGI. In DNA form, the CDR3 reads TGTGCCAGCAGTTACGGGGGGGAAGTGAACACTGAAGCTTTCTTT. Its translation is CASSYGGEVNTEAFF.

V usage is TRBV1 and J usage is TRBJ2-6. TRBV1 is tagged as a pseudogene. The CDR3 is 16 residues long. The CDR3 DNA reads as TGCACCAGCAGGCGCGGCAGGAGCTCTGGGGCCAACGTCCTGACTTTC. This codes for CTSRRGRSSGANVLTF.

The CDR3 sequence: CASSTGSHYEQYF. In DNA form, the CDR3 reads TGTGCCAGTTCGACCGGCAGTCACTACGAGCAGTACTTC. The rearrangement links TRBV19 to TRBJ2-7; unclear D gene. The CDR3 length is 13 residues. V lost 8 bases and J lost 3, with 14 bases in between. Germline CDR1 and CDR2: LNHDA and SQIVND (reference sequence). Full variable domain (outside the CDR3, taken from reference TRBV19 and TRBJ2-7): DGGITQSPKYLFRKEGQNVTLSCEQNLNHDAMYWYRQDPGQGLRLIYYSQIVNDFQKGDIAEGYSVSREKKESFPLTVTSAQKNPTAFYLCASSTGSHYEQYFGPGTRLTVT.

This clone was recorded once. This chain links TRBV12-5 with TRBJ2-3; D is possibly TRBD1 (6 bases). The CDR3 length is 15 residues. With 5 bases removed from V and 0 bases from J, the gap between germline ends came to 12 bases. CDR1 is LGHNT and CDR2 is FRNRAP in the germline V gene. CDR3 DNA sequence: TGTGCTAGTGGTCCAGGGGTCGGTAGCACAGATACGCAGTATTTT. Its protein product is CASGPGVGSTDTQYF. Supplemented by reference TRBV12-5 and TRBJ2-3, the full variable domain reads DARVTQTPRHKVTEMGQEVTMRCQPILGHNTVFWYRQTMMQGLELLAYFRNRAPLDDSGMPKDRFSAEMPDATLATLKIQPSEPRDSAVYFCASGPGVGSTDTQYFGPGTRLTVL.

The chain carries TRBV11-2 and TRBJ2-7, with a possible D match to TRBD1 (5 bases). Germline CDR1 SGHAT, CDR2 FQNNGV. There are 15 residues in the CDR3. Trimming removed 1 base from V and 2 bases from J, with 12 bases in between. The CDR3: CASSLVQGITYEQYF. The DNA for the CDR3 is TGTGCCAGCAGCTTAGTTCAGGGCATTACCTACGAGCAGTACTTC. The variable domain in full, with the rest retrieved from reference TRBV11-2 and TRBJ2-7, is EAGVAQSPRYKIIEKRQSVAFWCNPISGHATLYWYQQILGQGPKLLIQFQNNGVVDDSQLPKDRFSAERLKGVDSTLKIQPAKLEDSAVYLCASSLVQGITYEQYFGPGTRLTVT.

This chain connects TRBV7-2 to TRBJ1-1; D not certain. The germline gives CDR1 SGHTA, CDR2 FQGNSA. Deletions cut 6 bases from V and 4 bases from J, with 15 bases between. CDR3 length equals 14 residues. The DNA of the CDR3 is TGTGCCAGCAGTCAACTGGGAGGCGGCACTGAAGCTTTCTTT. This sequence encodes CASSQLGGGTEAFF.

Here the CDR3 DNA reads TGCGCCAGCAGCCTACAGGGGTATGGCTACACCTTC. Encoded protein: CASSLQGYGYTF. The gene calls are TRBV4-1 and TRBJ1-2; TRBD1 matches 7 bases. The J segment lost 5 bases and the V segment lost 4 bases, leaving 1 base of the junction unmatched. The CDR3 contains 12 residues. Germline CDR1 and CDR2: MGHRA and YSYEKL.

The V call is TRBV5-1, the J call TRBJ1-2, with D unresolved. The length of the CDR3 is 14 residues. The V end lost 4 bases, the J end lost 0 bases, and 10 bases lay between the germline ends. CDR1 and CDR2 from the germline V gene are SGHRS and YFSETQ. CDR3 region: CASSPQVSNYGYTF. CDR3 sequence (DNA): TGCGCCAGCAGCCCCCAGGTTTCTAACTATGGCTACACCTTC.

This clone showed up just a few times. The CDR3 region is CASSLVAGGQETQYF. CDR3 bases: TGCGCCAGCAGCTTAGTAGCGGGAGGGCAAGAGACCCAGTACTTC. The V and J genes are TRBV5-1 and TRBJ2-5, with 11 bases lining up with TRBD2. This CDR3 has 15 amino acids. CDR1 is SGHRS and CDR2 is YFSETQ in the germline V gene. V dropped 2 bases and J dropped 2; count of bases not matched to a gene: 2.

V and J are TRBV12-5 and TRBJ2-2; D not resolved. Trimming removed 0 bases at V and 8 bases at J, with 16 bases between. This CDR3 has 16 residues. Germline V gene lookup returns CDR1 LGHNT and CDR2 FRNRAP. The CDR3 nucleotides are TGTGCTAGTGGTTTGGTTGGACCGTTAGGACGGGGGGAGCTGTTTTTT. Its protein product is CASGLVGPLGRGELFF.

The chain recombines TRBV7-2 with TRBJ2-1; D is undetermined. Germline V lookup: CDR1 SGHTA, CDR2 FQGNSA. The CDR3 spans 13 residues. The germline V and J ends were trimmed by 5 bases and 3 bases, with 8 bases remaining between them. CDR3 residues: CASSKNSYNEQFF. The CDR3 coding sequence is TGTGCCAGCAGCAAGAATAGCTACAATGAGCAGTTCTTC.

In this sample, this clone turned up a few times. V is TRBV6-6 and J is TRBJ1-4, with 8 bases fitting TRBD1. Looked up from germline, CDR1 is MNHNY and CDR2 is SVGAGI (reference sequence). V trimming: 2 bases; J trimming: 8 bases; junction bases outside the gene matches: 4. The CDR3 has 14 amino acids. CDR3 DNA sequence: TGTGCCAGCAGTTACCAGGACAGGGAAGAAAAACTGTTTTTT. Protein: CASSYQDREEKLFF.

The rearrangement links TRBV7-2 to TRBJ1-1; D remains unclear. Germline CDR1 reads SGHTA; CDR2 reads FQGNSA. V was shortened by 0 bases and J by 5 bases, with 7 bases between the two germline ends. The CDR3 is 13 amino acids. Written as DNA, the CDR3 is TGTGCCAGCAGCTTAGCGAGACGGACTGAAGCTTTCTTT. Amino acid sequence: CASSLARRTEAFF.

This clone was found a few times. The chain couples TRBV5-1 to TRBJ2-7; D not certain. The CDR3 extends over 12 amino acids. The germline V gene has CDR1 SGHRS and CDR2 YFSETQ. Trimming left V 1 base short and J 6 bases short, with 8 bases between. The CDR3 region has the DNA TGCGCCAGCAGCTTGACTACGGGCGAGCAGTACTTC. Amino acids: CASSLTTGEQYF.

The chain combines TRBV5-1 with TRBJ1-1, with 8 nucleotides matching TRBD1. Germline assignment: CDR1 SGHRS and CDR2 YFSETQ. The CDR3 spans 14 residues. V shed 0 bases and J 5 bases; nucleotides not matched to a gene: 3. The CDR3 DNA reads TGCGCCAGCAGCTTGGATGACAGGGGAACTGAAGCTTTCTTT. Protein sequence: CASSLDDRGTEAFF.

The chain couples TRBV29-1 to TRBJ2-7; TRBD1 agrees at 9 bases. The CDR3 contains 12 residues. Germline assignment: CDR1 SQVTM and CDR2 ANQGSEA. V lost 5 bases, J lost 5 bases, and 4 bases stayed unmatched. As DNA, the CDR3 is TGCAGCGTTCAGGGGGACAGGGACGAGCAGTACTTC. Its translation: CSVQGDRDEQYF.

In this sample, this clone turned up a few times. V usage is TRBV5-1 and J usage is TRBJ1-1; D gene ambiguous. CDR3 length equals 13 residues. Trimming pared 0 bases from V and 1 base from J, leaving 4 bases between. Germline assignment: CDR1 SGHRS and CDR2 YFSETQ. CDR3 amino acids: CASSLAANTEAFF. CDR3 bases: TGCGCCAGCAGCTTGGCCGCGAACACTGAAGCTTTCTTT.

This chain connects TRBV21-1 to TRBJ2-5; the table assigns TRBD1, which was not confirmed against the DNA. TRBV21-1 is marked as a pseudogene. This CDR3 has 16 residues. The CDR3 is CASSKGREGGQETQYF. The CDR3 DNA sequence: TGTGCCAGCAGCAAGGGCCGGGAAGGGGGCCAAGAGACCCAGTACTTC.

The chain uses TRBV9 and TRBJ2-3; D possibly corresponds to TRBD1 (5 bases). Germline V gives CDR1 SGDLS, CDR2 YYNGEE. Trimming stripped 0 bases from V and 0 bases from J, with 8 bases between. The CDR3 covers 15 residues. DNA for the CDR3: TGTGCCAGCAGCGTAGAGGGGCTCAGCACAGATACGCAGTATTTT. Protein product: CASSVEGLSTDTQYF.

The V call is TRBV18, the J call TRBJ2-4; no clear D. The germline V and J ends were trimmed by 1 base and 0 bases, with 10 bases remaining between them. This CDR3 spans 16 amino acids. Germline assignment: CDR1 KGHSH and CDR2 LQKENI. CDR3 coding DNA: TGTGCCAGCTCACCACGAACGGCGGAAGCCAAAAACATTCAGTACTTC. Protein product: CASSPRTAEAKNIQYF.

The rearrangement links TRBV7-3 to TRBJ1-1, with TRBD1 matching over 8 bases. The J segment lost 8 bases and the V segment lost 5 bases, leaving 4 bases of the junction unmatched. The CDR3 totals 12 residues. The germline gives CDR1 SGHTA, CDR2 FQGTGA. The CDR3 DNA sequence: TGTGCCAGCAGCCCTCGACAGGGGGAAGCTTTCTTT. Its protein is CASSPRQGEAFF.

A few counts support this clone. The chain has TRBV7-9 and TRBJ1-5; 7 nucleotides agree with TRBD1. This CDR3 has 15 amino acids. Germline trimming cut 7 bases from V and 7 bases from J; bases unmatched to any gene: 13. Germline V gives CDR1 SEHNR, CDR2 FQNEAQ (reference sequence). The CDR3 region has the DNA TGTGCCAGCACCCCTTTAGGGGGCTACCGGCAGCCCCAGCATTTT. This gives the protein CASTPLGGYRQPQHF. Looking up the rest from reference TRBV7-9 and TRBJ1-5 gives the full variable domain: DTGVSQNPRHKITKRGQNVTFRCDPISEHNRLYWYRQTLGQGPEFLTYFQNEAQLEKSRLLSDRFSAERPKGSFSTLEIQRTEQGDSAMYLCASTPLGGYRQPQHFGDGTRLSIL.

The gene calls are TRBV2 and TRBJ2-1; D may be TRBD2 (6 bases). The CDR3 sequence is 15 residues long. Germline CDR1 SNHLY, CDR2 FYNNEI. V was cut by 6 bases and J by 6 bases, with 18 bases left in between. Here the CDR3 DNA reads TGTGCCAGCAGGGCAGACTTGGGGCGGGGCAATGAGCAGTTCTTC. Its translation is CASRADLGRGNEQFF.